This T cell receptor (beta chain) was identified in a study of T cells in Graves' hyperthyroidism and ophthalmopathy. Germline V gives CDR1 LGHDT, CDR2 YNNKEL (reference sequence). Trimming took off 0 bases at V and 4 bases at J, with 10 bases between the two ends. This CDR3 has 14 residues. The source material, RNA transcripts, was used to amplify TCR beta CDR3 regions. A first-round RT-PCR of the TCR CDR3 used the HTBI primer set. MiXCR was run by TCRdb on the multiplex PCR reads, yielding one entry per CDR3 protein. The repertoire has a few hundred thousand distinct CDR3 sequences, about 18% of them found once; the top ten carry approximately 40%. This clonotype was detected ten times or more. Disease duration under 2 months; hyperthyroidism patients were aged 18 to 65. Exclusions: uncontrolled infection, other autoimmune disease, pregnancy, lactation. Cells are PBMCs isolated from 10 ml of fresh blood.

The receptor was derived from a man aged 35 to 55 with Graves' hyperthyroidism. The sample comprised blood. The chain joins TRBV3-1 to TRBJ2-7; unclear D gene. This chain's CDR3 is CASSQDNTKYEQYF. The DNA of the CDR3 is TGTGCCAGCAGCCAAGACAACACCAAATACGAGCAGTACTTC.